The rows below give T cell receptor beta chains drawn from one sample of a study of cytomegalovirus exposure and HLA in healthy donors. The table came from immunoSEQ multiplex PCR; TCRdb's copy has only in-frame clones and leaves some out. The sample has around 200,000 clones; roughly 90% are singletons. Source material: PBMCs. Every receptor here comes from a woman under 40 in good health and CMV-seronegative. Each CDR3 is given with its conserved first and last residue. The D gene is left open where the match is weak. Rows may omit the clone size; those that give it use once, few, many or a size class.

clone size | J gene | D gene | V gene | CDR3 DNA | CDR3 protein
NA | TRBJ2-7 | NA | TRBV6-1 | TGTGCCAGCAGTGAAGCTCTCCTGGCTAGTGGGTACGAGCAGTACTTC | CASSEALLASGYEQYF
NA | TRBJ2-5 | NA | TRBV7-8 | TGTGCCAGCAGCTTTATTCCCCGCGTAGAGACCCAGTACTTC | CASSFIPRVETQYF
NA | TRBJ2-7 | NA | TRBV7-2 | TGTGCCAGCAGCTCCCAGGGGAGGGTCTACGAGCAGTACTTC | CASSSQGRVYEQYF
NA | TRBJ2-7 | NA | TRBV21-1 | TGTGCCAGCAGCAAAGGGGGCAGACAAACCCTGCACTGCGAGCAGTACTTC | CASSKGGRQTLHCEQYF
NA | TRBJ1-4 | TRBD1 | TRBV6-5 | TGTGCCAGCAGTTACGGACAGGGGGGAGAAAAACTGTTTTTT | CASSYGQGGEKLFF
NA | TRBJ2-7 | NA | TRBV5-1 | TGCGCCAGCAGCTTGGGCCAGGTCAACGAGCAGTACTTC | CASSLGQVNEQYF
NA | TRBJ1-2 | TRBD1 | TRBV5-6 | TGTGCCAGCAGCTTCGCAACTACCGGACAGGGAGCGGGTGGCTACACCTTC | CASSFATTGQGAGGYTF
NA | TRBJ2-1 | NA | TRBV10-3 | TGTGCCATCCAGGGCGTCTCGGAGCGTGAGCAGTTCTTC | CAIQGVSEREQFF
NA | TRBJ2-1 | TRBD2 | TRBV2 | TGTGCCAGCAGAGTTGGCGGGGGGAGTTACAATGAGCAGTTCTTC | CASRVGGGSYNEQFF
few | TRBJ2-7 | NA | TRBV6-1 | TGTGCCAGCAGTGTTGACAGGTCAGGCGAGCAGTACTTC | CASSVDRSGEQYF
NA | TRBJ2-7 | TRBD2 | TRBV19 | TGTGCCAGTAGTGGGAGGGAGCGGGGCTACGAGCAGTACTTC | CASSGRERGYEQYF
NA | TRBJ1-3 | NA | TRBV29-1 | TGCAGCGTGCTACAGGGATCCGGAAACACCATATATTTT | CSVLQGSGNTIYF
once | TRBJ1-6 | TRBD1 | TRBV2 | TGTGCCAGCAGTGCGACAGGGGGCAATTCACCCCTCCACTTT | CASSATGGNSPLHF
NA | TRBJ2-2 | NA | TRBV5-1 | TGCGCCAGCAGCTTGTTAGGAGGGCAGAACACCGGGGAGCTGTTTTTT | CASSLLGGQNTGELFF
NA | TRBJ2-2 | TRBD2 | TRBV28 | TGTGCCAGCATCACTACGGGGACTAGCACCGGGGAGCTGTTTTTT | CASITTGTSTGELFF
NA | TRBJ2-7 | NA | TRBV7-9 | TGTGCCAGCAGCTCATCCCCCACAGGGCGAAGCTCCTACGAGCAGTACTTC | CASSSSPTGRSSYEQYF
few | TRBJ1-5 | NA | TRBV28 | TGTGCCAGCAGTTTTAGAAGTTGGAGCCACAATCAGCCCCAGCATTTT | CASSFRSWSHNQPQHF
NA | TRBJ2-5 | TRBD1 | TRBV2 | TGTGCCAGCAGTGCGGGACAGGCGGGGTCCCAGTACTTC | CASSAGQAGSQYF
few | TRBJ2-2 | NA | TRBV19 | TGTGCCAGTAGTAAGAGGGACACCGGGGAGCTGTTTTTT | CASSKRDTGELFF
NA | TRBJ1-5 | NA | TRBV6-6 | TGTGCCAGCAGTTACAGTCAGGAAGGCCAGCCCCAGCATTTT | CASSYSQEGQPQHF
NA | TRBJ2-2 | NA | TRBV19 | TGTGCCAGTAATGACTGGACACCGAACACCGGGGAGCTGTTTTTT | CASNDWTPNTGELFF
few | TRBJ2-1 | TRBD1 | TRBV29-1 | TGCAGCGTCGGTCCGGGACAGGGTTTTAAGTTCTTC | CSVGPGQGFKFF
NA | TRBJ2-1 | TRBD2 | TRBV5-1 | TGCGCCAGCAGCTTTGGGGAGGGGAGGGCTGAGCAGTTCTTC | CASSFGEGRAEQFF
NA | TRBJ2-1 | NA | TRBV11-3 | TGTGCCAGCAGCCCTGGAGGGACTTACAATGAGCAGTTCTTC | CASSPGGTYNEQFF
NA | TRBJ1-4 | NA | TRBV28 | TGTGCCAGCAGTCCCTTTATATGGGCTGAAAAACTGTTTTTT | CASSPFIWAEKLFF
NA | TRBJ2-3 | NA | TRBV7-9 | TGTGCCAGCACCCCTGGGGGGGATACGCAGTATTTT | CASTPGGDTQYF
NA | TRBJ1-4 | TRBD1 | TRBV5-1 | TGCGCCAGCAGCCTGGATGGGACAGGGGTTGAAAAACTGTTTTTT | CASSLDGTGVEKLFF
NA | TRBJ2-3 | TRBD2 | TRBV4-2 | TGTGCCAGCAGCCATCTACTAGCGGGAGATACGCAGTATTTT | CASSHLLAGDTQYF
NA | TRBJ2-3 | NA | TRBV5-1 | TGCGCCAGCAGCTTGAACCCTACCCGCCCCGGTTCAGATACGCAGTATTTT | CASSLNPTRPGSDTQYF
NA | TRBJ2-5 | NA | TRBV7-2 | TGTGCCAGCAGCTTACCGTCCCGGGAGACCCAGTACTTC | CASSLPSRETQYF
once | TRBJ2-2 | NA | TRBV2 | TGTGCCAGCAGTGACCGGAGGAACACCGGGGAGCTGTTTTTT | CASSDRRNTGELFF
few | TRBJ2-1 | TRBD2 | TRBV11-2 | TGTGCCAGCAGCCCTAGCGGGGGGCCAGTGGAGCAGTTCTTC | CASSPSGGPVEQFF
NA | TRBJ2-1 | TRBD1 | TRBV5-1 | TGCGCCAGCAGCTTAGAACAGGGGCCCTTTTATGAGCAGTTCTTC | CASSLEQGPFYEQFF
NA | TRBJ2-1 | NA | TRBV9 | TGTGCCAGCAGCGTAGCTTTGGGGCCGAATTACAATGAGCAGTTCTTC | CASSVALGPNYNEQFF
NA | TRBJ2-3 | TRBD2 | TRBV5-1 | TGCGCCAGCAGCGATACTAGCGGGAGCGACGGTACGCAGTATTTT | CASSDTSGSDGTQYF
NA | TRBJ2-7 | NA | TRBV7-9 | TGTTCCAGCAGCAGTGGGACTGCCTACGAGCAGTACTTC | CSSSSGTAYEQYF
once | TRBJ2-2 | TRBD1 | TRBV27 | TGTGCCAGCAGTTTTCGGCCGGGACAGAATCCCGGGGAGCTGTTTTTT | CASSFRPGQNPGELFF
once | TRBJ2-2 | TRBD1 | TRBV19 | TGTGCCAGTAGTAGGACAGGGGGCGGGGAGCTGTTTTTT | CASSRTGGGELFF
NA | TRBJ1-1 | TRBD1 | TRBV27 | TGTGCCAGCAGATTAACAGGGGGCTCGAGCACTGAAGCTTTCTTT | CASRLTGGSSTEAFF
NA | TRBJ1-2 | TRBD1 | TRBV19 | TGTGCCAGTAGGGACAGGGCCTCACAAAGGGATGGCTACACCTTC | CASRDRASQRDGYTF
NA | TRBJ1-2 | NA | TRBV7-9 | TGTGCCAGCAGCTTAGAAGTCGGGGAGCGTAGAGGCTACACCTTC | CASSLEVGERRGYTF
NA | TRBJ2-1 | TRBD2 | TRBV28 | TGTGCCAGCAGTTTAGGACTAGCAGTAAATGAGCAGTTCTTC | CASSLGLAVNEQFF
NA | TRBJ2-3 | TRBD2 | TRBV5-1 | TGCGCCAGCAGCTTGGGCCTGGGACTAGCGGCGAGGTTTGGCACAGATACGCAGTATTTT | CASSLGLGLAARFGTDTQYF
NA | TRBJ1-2 | NA | TRBV5-1 | TGCGCCAGTTCATGGGGGGAGAACTATGGCTACACCTTC | CASSWGENYGYTF
NA | TRBJ2-2 | NA | TRBV6-1 | TGTGCCAGCAGTGGAATACGTTCGGGGGCCGGGGAGCTGTTTTTT | CASSGIRSGAGELFF
NA | TRBJ1-1 | NA | TRBV21-1 | TGTGCCAGCAGCCGCCGCCAGAAGGAAGCTTTCTTT | CASSRRQKEAFF
NA | TRBJ2-6 | NA | TRBV28 | TGTGCCAGCAGTGTGTACTCTGGGGCCAACGTCCTGACTTTC | CASSVYSGANVLTF
NA | TRBJ2-2 | NA | TRBV5-1 | TGCGCCAGCAGCTTATCCACAGGGTTTACCGGGGAGCTGTTTTTT | CASSLSTGFTGELFF
NA | TRBJ1-1 | NA | TRBV7-9 | TGTGCCAGCAGCTTAGGAGGAGGGCCCGTAGGGGCTTTCTTT | CASSLGGGPVGAFF
NA | TRBJ1-3 | NA | TRBV6-1 | TGTGCCAGCAGTGAATCTCTAGGAGAGGGTTCCGGAAACACCATATATTTT | CASSESLGEGSGNTIYF
NA | TRBJ2-7 | NA | TRBV4-1 | TGCGCCAGCAGCCAAGACCTAACCGGGTGGGAGCAGTACTTC | CASSQDLTGWEQYF
NA | TRBJ2-3 | TRBD2 | TRBV27 | TGTGCCAGCAGTTCCATCCCGGGACTAGCGGGGAAAAGCACAGATACGCAGTATTTT | CASSSIPGLAGKSTDTQYF
NA | TRBJ2-2 | NA | TRBV29-1 | TGCAGCGTCCAGGGGTATCGCGGCGCCGGGGAGCTGTTTTTT | CSVQGYRGAGELFF
NA | TRBJ1-5 | TRBD1 | TRBV28 | TGTGCCAGCAGTTCCTACGAATCAGCAAGACAGGGTAGCAATCAGCCCCAGCATTTT | CASSSYESARQGSNQPQHF
NA | TRBJ1-4 | TRBD1 | TRBV5-1 | TGCGCCAGCAGCTACCCCGGACAGGGGGCGACTAATGAAAAACTGTTTTTT | CASSYPGQGATNEKLFF
NA | TRBJ2-5 | NA | TRBV5-6 | TGTGCCAGCAGCTACGGAGGCAGCCGAGGGGAGACCCAGTACTTC | CASSYGGSRGETQYF
NA | TRBJ1-1 | NA | TRBV28 | TGTGCCAGCAGTGACAGCCCTGAAGCTTTCTTT | CASSDSPEAFF
NA | TRBJ2-7 | TRBD2 | TRBV27 | TGTGCCAGCAGAAGTAGCGGGAGGCCCCACGAGCAGTACTTC | CASRSSGRPHEQYF
NA | TRBJ2-1 | TRBD2 | TRBV7-9 | TGTGCCAGCAGCCCGACTAGCGGAAAATACAATGAGCAGTTCTTC | CASSPTSGKYNEQFF
NA | TRBJ1-1 | TRBD1 | TRBV28 | TGTGCCAGCAGTCTGGGACAGCAGATTAACACTGAAGCTTTCTTT | CASSLGQQINTEAFF